The rows below give T cell receptor beta chains drawn from one sample of a study of cytomegalovirus exposure and HLA in healthy donors. The data were produced by immunoSEQ multiplex PCR, yet TCRdb's version contains in-frame clones alone and is incomplete. This table holds around 120,000 clones, roughly 78% found once. Sample: PBMCs. All receptors come from a woman between 40 and 50 years old in good health and CMV-seronegative. Both conserved end residues are part of each CDR3. The D gene is left open where the match is weak. Some rows mark clone size as missing; the rest say once, few, many or name a class of expanded clone.

v_gene,j_gene,abundance,d_gene,CDR3aa,CDR3nt
TRBV4-1,TRBJ2-3,.,.,CASSQGSQGGSYRDTQYF,TGCGCCAGCAGCCAAGGATCACAGGGCGGGTCCTATCGGGATACGCAGTATTTT
TRBV7-2,TRBJ2-2,.,TRBD1,CASSFGQGASRELFF,TGTGCCAGCAGTTTTGGACAGGGGGCTTCCCGGGAGCTGTTTTTT
TRBV5-6,TRBJ1-1,.,.,CASSLWRGSRTEAFF,TGTGCCAGCAGCTTGTGGAGGGGTTCAAGGACTGAAGCTTTCTTT
TRBV10-3,TRBJ1-2,few,.,CAILGTGSNYGYTF,TGTGCCATCCTAGGTACAGGGTCGAACTATGGCTACACCTTC
TRBV7-2,TRBJ2-3,.,.,CASSSLHRARTDTQYF,TGTGCCAGCAGCTCCCTCCACAGGGCCCGGACAGATACGCAGTATTTT
TRBV9,TRBJ1-1,few,.,CASSVAGLAEAFF,TGTGCCAGCAGCGTAGCGGGATTGGCTGAAGCTTTCTTT
TRBV7-9,TRBJ2-1,.,TRBD1,CASSATGVNEQFF,TGTGCCAGCAGCGCCACAGGGGTGAATGAGCAGTTCTTC
TRBV10-3,TRBJ2-7,.,TRBD2,CAVGLAGENHEQYF,TGTGCCGTGGGACTAGCGGGAGAGAACCACGAGCAGTACTTC
TRBV9,TRBJ2-1,once,.,CASSVALPPVNEQFF,TGTGCCAGCAGCGTAGCCCTTCCCCCGGTCAATGAGCAGTTCTTC
TRBV20-1,TRBJ2-7,.,.,CSARETYEQYF,TGCAGTGCTAGAGAAACCTACGAGCAGTACTTC
TRBV10-3,TRBJ2-1,.,TRBD2,CAIRSGTSNNEQFF,TGTGCCATCAGGTCCGGGACTAGCAACAATGAGCAGTTCTTC
TRBV6-9,TRBJ1-1,once,.,CASSYAQFGGSPEAFF,TGTGCCAGCAGTTATGCCCAATTTGGAGGCTCACCTGAAGCTTTCTTT
TRBV28,TRBJ1-5,once,.,CASSFYRWAASNQPQHF,TGTGCCAGCAGTTTCTATCGGTGGGCAGCTAGCAATCAGCCCCAGCATTTT
TRBV29-1,TRBJ1-2,.,.,CSVEPSITGFYAF,TGCAGCGTTGAACCGAGCATTACAGGGTTCTACGCCTTC
TRBV28,TRBJ1-5,.,.,CASSLPGPGQSRPQHF,TGTGCCAGCAGTTTGCCAGGGCCGGGACAATCGCGGCCCCAGCATTTT
TRBV28,TRBJ2-7,.,.,CASSSLGEDDEQYF,TGTGCCAGCAGTTCACTAGGAGAGGACGACGAGCAGTACTTC
TRBV7-9,TRBJ1-2,.,TRBD1,CASSLAQGGRANYGYTF,TGTGCCAGCAGCTTAGCGCAGGGGGGAAGAGCTAACTATGGCTACACCTTC
TRBV18,TRBJ1-5,.,TRBD1,CASSPKSVGTVDSNQPQHF,TGTGCCAGCTCACCAAAATCCGTCGGGACAGTCGATAGCAATCAGCCCCAGCATTTT
TRBV14,TRBJ1-4,many,TRBD1,CASSQEARQGAGEKLFF,TGTGCCAGCAGCCAAGAAGCTCGACAGGGCGCTGGGGAAAAACTGTTTTTT
TRBV7-2,TRBJ2-7,.,.,CASSLAQYSYEQYF,TGTGCCAGCAGCTTGGCCCAATACTCCTACGAGCAGTACTTC
TRBV5-6,TRBJ2-1,.,TRBD2,CASSFGGGAYNEQFF,TGTGCCAGCAGCTTCGGCGGGGGGGCATACAATGAGCAGTTCTTC
TRBV13,TRBJ1-1,.,.,CASSQHTGSEAFF,TGTGCCAGCAGCCAACATACAGGGAGTGAAGCTTTCTTT
TRBV19,TRBJ1-1,many,.,CASSFRGTEAFF,TGTGCCAGTAGTTTCAGGGGTACTGAAGCTTTCTTT
TRBV7-6,TRBJ1-2,few,.,CASSHYGGLVSSYGYTF,TGTGCCAGCAGCCACTATGGGGGCTTAGTGAGCTCCTATGGCTACACCTTC
TRBV9,TRBJ2-1,.,TRBD2,CASSVDLAGGLEQFF,TGTGCCAGCAGCGTAGACCTAGCGGGGGGCCTTGAGCAGTTCTTC
TRBV11-3,TRBJ2-1,once,TRBD2,CASSVGLAGGSYNEQFF,TGTGCCAGCAGCGTCGGACTAGCGGGGGGGTCCTACAATGAGCAGTTCTTC
TRBV30,TRBJ2-7,few,.,CAWSWRQGHEQYF,TGTGCCTGGAGTTGGAGGCAGGGGCACGAGCAGTACTTC
TRBV7-9,TRBJ1-1,once,.,CASSSGSNVGTEAFF,TGTGCCAGCAGCTCAGGATCGAATGTCGGCACTGAAGCTTTCTTT
TRBV27,TRBJ1-2,few,TRBD1,CASSKGQGSYGYTF,TGTGCCAGCAGTAAAGGACAGGGGAGCTATGGCTACACCTTC
TRBV2,TRBJ1-6,.,.,CASSDRNNSPLHF,TGTGCCAGCAGTGACAGGAACAATTCACCCCTCCACTTT
TRBV7-6,TRBJ2-2,.,TRBD2,CASSLVIPSGVDGELFF,TGTGCCAGTAGCTTAGTAATCCCTAGCGGGGTCGACGGGGAGCTGTTTTTT
TRBV11-2,TRBJ1-2,.,TRBD1,CASSLGGTGLYGYTF,TGTGCCAGCAGCTTAGGAGGGACAGGGCTATATGGCTACACCTTC
TRBV28,TRBJ2-3,.,TRBD1,CASSPRDRGRADTQYF,TGTGCCAGCAGTCCGCGGGACAGGGGGCGGGCAGATACGCAGTATTTT
TRBV4-1,TRBJ1-4,.,TRBD1,CASSRLRDREKLFF,TGCGCCAGCAGCCGCCTCCGGGACAGGGAAAAACTGTTTTTT
TRBV5-1,TRBJ2-5,few,.,CASSLDVSLQETQYF,TGCGCCAGCAGCTTGGATGTGAGCCTTCAAGAGACCCAGTACTTC
TRBV12-5,TRBJ1-1,.,TRBD1,CASGLGQGWNTEAFF,TGTGCTAGTGGTTTGGGACAGGGATGGAACACTGAAGCTTTCTTT
TRBV19,TRBJ2-1,once,.,CASTGQGPSGMYNEQFF,TGTGCCAGCACGGGACAGGGCCCTAGCGGGATGTACAATGAGCAGTTCTTC